The clone carrying this T cell receptor (beta chain) has just a few counts. This table comes from immunoSEQ multiplex PCR, and its TCRdb copy is limited to in-frame clones, with some not included. This table has hundreds of thousands of clones, roughly nine tenths appearing once. Naive CD8 cells lacked CD45RO, underwent positive selection for CCR7 and left out terminally differentiated effector memory CD45RA+ cells. The donors were adults (healthy and HIV-negative) with no recent acute infections or vaccinations. The sample originates from a study of shared clonotypes between healthy human individuals. CDR1 is SGHRS, CDR2 YFSETQ, per germline. V was clipped by 0 bases and J by 2 bases, with 9 bases between them. The CDR3 contains 14 residues.

J is TRBJ2-7 and V is TRBV5-1; D uncertain. Sequenced input: naive CD8+ T cells sorted from blood. The receptor was derived from a man aged 30-40 years in good health. The CDR3 DNA reads as TGCGCCAGCAGCTTGGCCTGGGGAACCTACGAGCAGTACTTC. Protein: CASSLAWGTYEQYF.